A selection of T cell receptor beta chains follows, all from one sample in a study of T-cell memory formation after mild COVID-19. Via MiXCR, TCRdb re-called the 5' RACE reads, giving one row per CDR3 protein. The sample consists of 400,000 or so distinct CDR3 sequences, approximately 21% of them appearing once. Material: PBMCs or a T cell subset sorted from them (not recorded which). The receptors were gathered from an adult woman who had mild COVID-19 (a few samples of this study predate the infection). Cell type and time point are not known. Both conserved end residues are part of each CDR3. The D gene is left open where the match is weak. Size is stated for part of the rows, as once, few or many counts, or as a class when the clone is expanded.

V gene: TRBV4-2; J gene: TRBJ2-2; clone size: few; D gene: TRBD2; CDR3 protein: CASSQGLAGEYTGELFF; CDR3 DNA: TGTGCCAGCAGCCAAGGACTAGCGGGAGAATACACCGGGGAGCTGTTTTTT
V gene: TRBV5-1; J gene: TRBJ2-7; clone size: -; D gene: TRBD2; CDR3 protein: CASSLQSGGTYEQYF; CDR3 DNA: TGCGCCAGCAGCTTGCAGTCGGGGGGAACCTACGAGCAGTACTTC
V gene: TRBV5-1; J gene: TRBJ1-1; clone size: many; D gene: -; CDR3 protein: CASSLGGVNTEAFF; CDR3 DNA: TGTGCCAGCAGCTTAGGAGGCGTTAACACTGAAGCTTTCTTT
V gene: TRBV5-1; J gene: TRBJ1-4; clone size: many; D gene: -; CDR3 protein: CASSLGRQGRGVNEKLFF; CDR3 DNA: TGCGCCAGCAGCTTGGGGCGCCAGGGGAGAGGCGTTAATGAAAAACTGTTTTTT
V gene: TRBV7-9; J gene: TRBJ2-7; clone size: -; D gene: -; CDR3 protein: CASSPEGGDEQYF; CDR3 DNA: TGTGCCAGCAGCCCCGAGGGGGGGGACGAGCAGTACTTC
V gene: TRBV29-1; J gene: TRBJ2-5; clone size: -; D gene: TRBD2; CDR3 protein: CSSLIPLAGGPETQYF; CDR3 DNA: TGCAGCTCCCTAATCCCCCTAGCGGGAGGGCCTGAGACCCAGTACTTC
V gene: TRBV7-9; J gene: TRBJ1-6; clone size: few; D gene: -; CDR3 protein: CASSPKGNSPLHF; CDR3 DNA: TGTGCCAGCAGTCCAAAGGGCAATTCACCCCTCCACTTT
V gene: TRBV5-1; J gene: TRBJ2-7; clone size: -; D gene: -; CDR3 protein: CASRGGPHYEQYF; CDR3 DNA: TGCGCCAGCAGAGGGGGGCCCCACTACGAGCAGTACTTC
V gene: TRBV6-2/TRBV6-3; J gene: TRBJ2-1; clone size: few; D gene: TRBD2; CDR3 protein: CASSIRRTSVTYNEQFF; CDR3 DNA: TGTGCCAGCAGTATAAGGAGGACTAGTGTAACCTACAATGAGCAGTTCTTC
V gene: TRBV7-9; J gene: TRBJ2-7; clone size: -; D gene: -; CDR3 protein: CASSKPTGSSYEQYF; CDR3 DNA: TGTGCCAGCAGCAAGCCGACAGGTAGCTCCTACGAGCAGTACTTC
V gene: TRBV15; J gene: TRBJ2-5; clone size: -; D gene: TRBD2; CDR3 protein: CATSRGGTSEGETQYF; CDR3 DNA: TGTGCCACCAGCAGAGGTGGGACTAGCGAGGGAGAGACCCAGTACTTC
V gene: TRBV18; J gene: TRBJ2-1; clone size: many; D gene: -; CDR3 protein: CASSPGAVSYNEQFF; CDR3 DNA: TGTGCCAGCTCACCGGGGGCAGTCTCCTACAATGAGCAGTTCTTC
V gene: TRBV9; J gene: TRBJ2-3; clone size: -; D gene: -; CDR3 protein: CASSYGTPLGDTQYF; CDR3 DNA: TGTGCCAGCAGCTACGGGACACCCCTGGGCGATACGCAGTATTTT
V gene: TRBV5-1; J gene: TRBJ2-7; clone size: many; D gene: -; CDR3 protein: CASRDRYRDSYEQYF; CDR3 DNA: TGCGCCAGCAGGGATCGGTACAGGGATTCCTACGAGCAGTACTTC
V gene: TRBV12-3/TRBV12-4; J gene: TRBJ2-5; clone size: -; D gene: TRBD2; CDR3 protein: CASSSLGLADPRGETQYF; CDR3 DNA: TGTGCCAGCAGTTCTCTTGGACTAGCGGACCCAAGGGGGGAGACCCAGTACTTC
V gene: TRBV11-1; J gene: TRBJ1-4; clone size: few; D gene: -; CDR3 protein: CASSSEPNEKLFF; CDR3 DNA: TGTGCCAGCAGCTCCGAACCAAATGAAAAACTGTTTTTT
V gene: TRBV20-1; J gene: TRBJ2-5; clone size: few; D gene: -; CDR3 protein: CSASNTLRKGETQYF; CDR3 DNA: TGCAGTGCTTCTAACACCCTCCGTAAGGGGGAGACCCAGTACTTC
V gene: TRBV6-5; J gene: TRBJ2-7; clone size: -; D gene: -; CDR3 protein: CASRASTTYEQYF; CDR3 DNA: TGTGCCAGCAGAGCCTCTACGACCTACGAGCAGTACTTC
V gene: TRBV28; J gene: TRBJ1-5; clone size: few; D gene: -; CDR3 protein: CATRESNQPQHF; CDR3 DNA: TGTGCCACAAGAGAAAGCAATCAGCCCCAGCATTTT
V gene: TRBV6-4; J gene: TRBJ2-3; clone size: -; D gene: TRBD2; CDR3 protein: CASSFSSGTDTQYF; CDR3 DNA: TGTGCCAGCAGTTTCTCTAGCGGTACAGATACGCAGTATTTT
V gene: TRBV20-1; J gene: TRBJ2-7; clone size: few; D gene: -; CDR3 protein: CSARDRDTSYEQYF; CDR3 DNA: TGCAGTGCTAGAGATCGGGACACCTCCTACGAGCAGTACTTC
V gene: TRBV7-9; J gene: TRBJ1-2; clone size: few; D gene: -; CDR3 protein: CASSQMRGYTF; CDR3 DNA: TGTGCCAGCAGCCAAATGAGAGGCTACACCTTC
V gene: TRBV28; J gene: TRBJ1-4; clone size: few; D gene: TRBD1; CDR3 protein: CASRPLAQGNEKLFF; CDR3 DNA: TGTGCCAGCAGACCCCTTGCACAGGGGAATGAAAAACTGTTTTTT
V gene: TRBV7-9; J gene: TRBJ2-3; clone size: -; D gene: TRBD2; CDR3 protein: CASRFGLAGGPDTQYF; CDR3 DNA: TGTGCCAGCCGTTTTGGGCTAGCGGGAGGGCCGGATACGCAGTATTTT
V gene: TRBV7-9; J gene: TRBJ2-5; clone size: many; D gene: -; CDR3 protein: CASSLGQRETQYF; CDR3 DNA: TGTGCCAGCAGCTTAGGCCAGAGGGAGACCCAGTACTTC
V gene: TRBV29-1; J gene: TRBJ2-7; clone size: few; D gene: -; CDR3 protein: CSVLQVLEQYF; CDR3 DNA: TGCAGCGTTTTACAGGTTTTGGAGCAGTACTTC
V gene: TRBV9; J gene: TRBJ2-5; clone size: few; D gene: TRBD2; CDR3 protein: CASSVAAGQETQYF; CDR3 DNA: TGTGCCAGCAGCGTAGCAGCGGGGCAAGAGACCCAGTACTTC
V gene: TRBV20-1; J gene: TRBJ2-1; clone size: -; D gene: -; CDR3 protein: CSAPDNYNEQFF; CDR3 DNA: TGCAGTGCCCCAGACAACTACAATGAGCAGTTCTTC
V gene: TRBV4-1; J gene: TRBJ2-3; clone size: many; D gene: TRBD2; CDR3 protein: CASSHGTSFDTQYF; CDR3 DNA: TGCGCCAGCAGCCACGGGACTAGTTTCGATACGCAGTATTTT
V gene: TRBV7-9; J gene: TRBJ2-3; clone size: few; D gene: TRBD2; CDR3 protein: CASKSSGGRVYDTQYF; CDR3 DNA: TGTGCCAGCAAATCCAGCGGGGGGCGGGTTTACGATACGCAGTATTTT
V gene: TRBV7-6; J gene: TRBJ2-3; clone size: -; D gene: TRBD2; CDR3 protein: CASSSGQGTSGRANTDTQYF; CDR3 DNA: TGTGCCAGCAGCTCCGGGCAGGGGACTAGCGGGAGGGCGAACACAGATACGCAGTATTTT
V gene: TRBV12-3/TRBV12-4; J gene: TRBJ2-5; clone size: few; D gene: TRBD2; CDR3 protein: CASSPRLAVETQYF; CDR3 DNA: TGTGCCAGCAGTCCGCGACTAGCGGTGGAGACCCAGTACTTC
V gene: TRBV7-9; J gene: TRBJ2-1; clone size: medium-sized; D gene: -; CDR3 protein: CASSHPSAFYNEQFF; CDR3 DNA: TGTGCCAGCAGCCACCCGTCAGCTTTTTACAATGAGCAGTTCTTC
V gene: TRBV5-1; J gene: TRBJ2-1; clone size: few; D gene: TRBD2; CDR3 protein: CASRDALAGASYNEQFF; CDR3 DNA: TGCGCCAGCAGGGATGCACTAGCGGGGGCCTCCTACAATGAGCAGTTCTTC
V gene: TRBV11-3; J gene: TRBJ2-5; clone size: few; D gene: TRBD1; CDR3 protein: CASSPGAYRDRSETQYF; CDR3 DNA: TGTGCCAGCAGCCCGGGTGCATACCGGGACAGATCAGAGACCCAGTACTTC
V gene: TRBV20-1; J gene: TRBJ2-3; clone size: -; D gene: TRBD2; CDR3 protein: CSASGSGAFTDTQYF; CDR3 DNA: TGCAGTGCTAGCGGCAGCGGGGCCTTCACAGATACGCAGTATTTT
V gene: TRBV2; J gene: TRBJ2-1; clone size: -; D gene: -; CDR3 protein: CASMLASWGNEQFF; CDR3 DNA: TGTGCCAGCATGTTGGCGTCCTGGGGCAATGAGCAGTTCTTC
V gene: TRBV10-3; J gene: TRBJ2-3; clone size: -; D gene: TRBD1; CDR3 protein: CAISAGGTGGPTDTQYF; CDR3 DNA: TGTGCCATCAGCGCCGGGGGGACAGGGGGCCCCACAGATACGCAGTATTTT
V gene: TRBV20-1; J gene: TRBJ1-1; clone size: -; D gene: TRBD1; CDR3 protein: CSALRGTEAFF; CDR3 DNA: TGCAGTGCCCTCAGGGGGACTGAAGCTTTCTTT
V gene: TRBV10-2; J gene: TRBJ2-2; clone size: few; D gene: -; CDR3 protein: CASSYSGGELFF; CDR3 DNA: TGCGCCAGCAGTTACTCCGGCGGGGAGCTGTTTTTT
V gene: TRBV12-3/TRBV12-4; J gene: TRBJ2-7; clone size: -; D gene: -; CDR3 protein: CASSPGAGSYEQYF; CDR3 DNA: TGTGCCAGCAGCCCCGGGGCGGGGAGTTACGAGCAGTACTTC
V gene: TRBV7-6; J gene: TRBJ2-7; clone size: many; D gene: -; CDR3 protein: CASSPGTSSYEQYF; CDR3 DNA: TGTGCCAGCAGCCCAGGGACAAGCTCCTACGAGCAGTACTTC